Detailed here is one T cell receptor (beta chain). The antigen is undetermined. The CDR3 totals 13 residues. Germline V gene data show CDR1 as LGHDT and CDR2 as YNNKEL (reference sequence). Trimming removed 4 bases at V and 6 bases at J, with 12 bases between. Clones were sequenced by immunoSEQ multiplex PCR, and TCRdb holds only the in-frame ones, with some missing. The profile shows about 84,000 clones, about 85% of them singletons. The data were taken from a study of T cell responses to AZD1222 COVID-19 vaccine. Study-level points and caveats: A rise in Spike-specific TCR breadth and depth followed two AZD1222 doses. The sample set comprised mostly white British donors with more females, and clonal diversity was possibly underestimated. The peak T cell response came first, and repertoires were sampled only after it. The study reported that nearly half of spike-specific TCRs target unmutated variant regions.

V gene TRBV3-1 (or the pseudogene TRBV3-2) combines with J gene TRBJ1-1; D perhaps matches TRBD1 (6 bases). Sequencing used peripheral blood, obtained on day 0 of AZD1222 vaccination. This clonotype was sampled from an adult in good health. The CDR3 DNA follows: TGTGCCAGCAGCCGCGGGGGGGGCGCTGAAGCTTTCTTT. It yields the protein CASSRGGGAEAFF.